Listed below are T cell receptor beta chains from one sample, sequenced in a study of cytomegalovirus exposure and HLA in healthy donors. Clones were read by immunoSEQ multiplex PCR, and TCRdb kept only the in-frame ones, dropping some. The table records some 78,000 clones, less than 80% of them present only once. The sample consisted of PBMCs. The receptors come from a middle-aged man in good health and CMV-seropositive. Both conserved end residues are part of each CDR3. Fields, in order: V gene, D gene, clone size, J gene, CDR3 protein, CDR3 DNA. D genes are given only for firm matches. Clone size appears in some rows only: once, few, many, or a class for an expanded clone.

>TRBV28|TRBD1|-|TRBJ2-5
CASSPPGGLQETQYF
TGTGCCAGCAGTCCTCCAGGGGGCCTGCAAGAGACCCAGTACTTC
>TRBV6-1|-|few|TRBJ1-3
CASSRTGYSGNTIYF
TGTGCCAGCAGCCGAACAGGGTACTCTGGAAACACCATATATTTT
>TRBV6-5|-|-|TRBJ2-7
CASSYRGGEQYF
TGTGCCAGCAGTTACAGGGGCGGCGAGCAGTACTTC
>TRBV28|TRBD1|-|TRBJ2-7
CASSSDRDRVGGSYEQYF
TGTGCCAGCAGTTCTGACCGGGACAGGGTGGGGGGTTCCTACGAGCAGTACTTC
>TRBV7-2|-|few|TRBJ2-5
CASSLEYSQETQYF
TGTGCCAGCAGCTTAGAATACAGTCAAGAGACCCAGTACTTC
>TRBV5-1|TRBD1|-|TRBJ1-1
CASSLGQGAANTEAFF
TGCGCCAGCAGCTTGGGACAGGGGGCGGCTAACACTGAAGCTTTCTTT
>TRBV6-1|-|-|TRBJ2-1
CASSEISSPYNEQFF
TGTGCCAGCAGTGAAATATCTAGTCCCTACAATGAGCAGTTCTTC
>TRBV11-2|-|-|TRBJ2-1
CASSLVLPRDYEQFF
TGTGCCAGCAGCTTAGTCCTCCCTCGGGACTATGAGCAGTTCTTC
>TRBV4-2|-|-|TRBJ1-2
CASSQEVRGGYGYTF
TGTGCCAGCAGCCAAGAGGTCCGAGGAGGCTATGGCTACACCTTC
>TRBV5-1|TRBD1|-|TRBJ1-5
CASSLGGQGGGQPQHF
TGCGCCAGCAGCTTGGGGGGACAGGGGGGAGGCCAGCCCCAGCATTTT
>TRBV30|-|-|TRBJ1-1
CAWSAGSLMNTEAFF
TGTGCCTGGAGTGCCGGGTCATTAATGAACACTGAAGCTTTCTTT
>TRBV27|TRBD2|few|TRBJ2-2
CASSYNRLAGGWTGELFF
TGTGCCAGCAGCTACAACCGATTAGCGGGAGGATGGACCGGGGAGCTGTTTTTT
>TRBV5-6|-|-|TRBJ1-1
CASSLQWNTEAFF
TGTGCCAGCAGCTTGCAGTGGAACACTGAAGCTTTCTTT
>TRBV25-1|-|-|TRBJ1-5
CASSRQIPYSNQPQHF
TGTGCCAGCAGTAGACAGATCCCTTATAGCAATCAGCCCCAGCATTTT
>TRBV6-1|-|few|TRBJ2-3
CASSENVRGRQYF
TGTGCCAGCAGTGAAAATGTTAGGGGTCGGCAGTATTTT
>TRBV30|-|-|TRBJ2-3
CAWSARGLTYF
TGTGCCTGGAGTGCCAGGGGCCTCACGTATTTT
>TRBV2|TRBD1|-|TRBJ1-1
CASRGDRVNTEAFF
TGTGCCAGCAGGGGGGACAGGGTAAACACTGAAGCTTTCTTT
>TRBV11-2|-|once|TRBJ2-7
CASSLEADLHF
TGTGCCAGCAGCTTAGAAGCGGACCTTCACTTC
>TRBV5-4|-|-|TRBJ2-7
CASSPGSDGTYEQYF
TGTGCCAGCAGCCCGGGGAGCGACGGAACCTACGAGCAGTACTTC
>TRBV6-5|-|-|TRBJ2-1
CASSYSGREDEQFF
TGTGCCAGCAGTTACTCCGGCAGGGAGGATGAGCAGTTCTTC
>TRBV10-2|TRBD1|-|TRBJ2-2
CASSVLGQGYTGELFF
TGCGCCAGCAGTGTGCTGGGACAGGGATACACCGGGGAGCTGTTTTTT
>TRBV10-3|-|-|TRBJ1-3
CAIQGSGNTIYF
TGTGCCATACAGGGTTCTGGAAACACCATATATTTT
>TRBV2|-|-|TRBJ1-5
CASSEEGDQPQHF
TGTGCCAGCAGTGAAGAGGGGGATCAGCCCCAGCATTTT
>TRBV2|-|-|TRBJ1-5
CASSDGSGGAGRPQHF
TGTGCCAGCAGTGACGGGTCGGGAGGGGCCGGGCGGCCCCAGCATTTT
>TRBV9|TRBD1|-|TRBJ1-5
CASSAGQGYEQPQHF
TGTGCCAGCAGCGCGGGACAGGGCTATGAGCAGCCCCAGCATTTT
>TRBV2|TRBD1|-|TRBJ1-6
CASRKTGQNSPLHF
TGTGCCAGCAGGAAAACGGGACAGAATTCACCCCTCCACTTT
>TRBV28|-|-|TRBJ2-7
CASSLISSGAYEQYF
TGTGCCAGCAGTTTAATTTCCAGCGGAGCCTACGAGCAGTACTTC
>TRBV27|TRBD2|once|TRBJ2-1
CASTLGYAGVQFF
TGTGCCAGCACCCTAGGATATGCGGGAGTGCAGTTCTTC
>TRBV7-9|TRBD1|few|TRBJ1-2
CANHRGHGYTF
TGTGCCAACCACAGGGGCCATGGCTACACCTTC
>TRBV27|TRBD2|-|TRBJ2-2
CASSTSAGGTGELFF
TGTGCCAGCAGCACGTCCGCGGGGGGCACCGGGGAGCTGTTTTTT
>TRBV19|-|once|TRBJ2-5
CASSFRGQETQYF
TGTGCCAGTAGTTTTAGGGGACAAGAGACCCAGTACTTC
>TRBV6-1|-|-|TRBJ1-5
CASRTGPNQPQHF
TGTGCCAGCAGGACAGGTCCGAATCAGCCCCAGCATTTT
>TRBV4-2|TRBD2|-|TRBJ2-5
CASSQDLILSLAGQETQYF
TGTGCCAGCAGCCAAGACCTTATACTCTCACTAGCGGGACAAGAGACCCAGTACTTC
>TRBV7-9|TRBD2|-|TRBJ2-7
CSSREGSSEQYF
TGTTCCAGCAGGGAGGGAAGTTCGGAGCAGTACTTC
>TRBV9|TRBD2|-|TRBJ2-2
CASSFPARLAGGDGELFF
TGTGCCAGCAGCTTCCCGGCCCGGCTAGCGGGAGGAGATGGGGAGCTGTTTTTT
>TRBV30|TRBD1|-|TRBJ1-1
CAWSGQGTEAFF
TGTGCCTGGAGTGGACAGGGCACTGAAGCTTTCTTT
>TRBV6-1|TRBD1|-|TRBJ2-7
CASSDGGQFSYEQYF
TGTGCCAGCAGTGATGGGGGACAGTTCTCCTACGAGCAGTACTTC
>TRBV4-1|TRBD2|-|TRBJ2-1
CASSRQLAGGPGGQFF
TGCGCCAGCAGCCGCCAGCTAGCGGGGGGGCCTGGCGGTCAGTTCTTC
>TRBV7-8|-|-|TRBJ1-5
CASSLVQGEQPQHF
TGTGCCAGCAGCTTAGTACAGGGAGAGCAGCCCCAGCATTTT
>TRBV18|TRBD2|-|TRBJ2-5
CASSPPGLAGAETQYF
TGTGCCAGCTCACCACCAGGACTAGCGGGAGCAGAGACCCAGTACTTC
>TRBV5-1|TRBD1|-|TRBJ1-3
CASSLEGQGFGNTIYF
TGCGCCAGCAGCTTGGAAGGACAGGGTTTTGGAAACACCATATATTTT
>TRBV7-7|TRBD1|few|TRBJ2-1
CASSLGTGGTEQFF
TGTGCCAGCAGCTTAGGGACAGGGGGCACGGAGCAGTTCTTC
>TRBV6-1|-|-|TRBJ2-1
CASSETRLEQFF
TGTGCCAGCAGTGAGACTAGACTGGAGCAGTTCTTC
>TRBV10-3|TRBD2|-|TRBJ2-1
CAISESEAGAEQFF
TGTGCCATCAGTGAAAGTGAGGCGGGAGCTGAGCAGTTCTTC
>TRBV27|TRBD2|-|TRBJ2-1
CASSQREKWNSRNEQFF
TGTGCCAGCAGCCAGCGGGAGAAGTGGAATAGCAGGAATGAGCAGTTCTTC
>TRBV13|-|few|TRBJ2-5
CASSFRGLQETQYF
TGTGCCAGCAGCTTTAGGGGTCTCCAAGAGACCCAGTACTTC
>TRBV15|-|-|TRBJ2-5
CATSRVPSDSQETQYF
TGTGCCACCAGCAGAGTCCCTTCGGACAGTCAAGAGACCCAGTACTTC
>TRBV7-2|-|-|TRBJ1-1
CASSLDRGGAEAFF
TGTGCCAGCAGCTTAGACCGGGGAGGGGCTGAAGCTTTCTTT
>TRBV5-1|-|-|TRBJ1-2
CASSLAGANYGYTF
TGCGCCAGCAGCTTGGCAGGTGCCAACTATGGCTACACCTTC
>TRBV10-3|-|-|TRBJ2-1
CAISDGGVYNEQFF
TGTGCCATCAGTGATGGTGGAGTATACAATGAGCAGTTCTTC
>TRBV6-6|TRBD1|few|TRBJ1-1
CATRYRGENTEAFF
TGTGCCACACGTTACAGGGGGGAGAACACTGAAGCTTTCTTT
>TRBV9|TRBD2|-|TRBJ2-3
CASTPSGGPGDTQYF
TGTGCCAGCACGCCTAGCGGGGGGCCTGGAGATACGCAGTATTTT
>TRBV11-2|-|-|TRBJ1-5
CASSLTTTYSNQPQHF
TGTGCCAGCAGCTTAACCACTACCTATAGCAATCAGCCCCAGCATTTT